The 28 T cell receptor beta chains reported below all come from one sample, sequenced in a study of long-term antiretroviral therapy in people with HIV. The assay, immunoSEQ v3.0, was run at survey level. Here immunoSEQ multiplex PCR was the method, and the copy in TCRdb shows in-frame clones only, minus some. The table lists 16,000 or so clones, 70% to 85% of them singletons, with about a fifth in the top ten. Sequenced here: unsorted PBMCs, sampled 2.1 years after starting antiretroviral therapy. All receptors derive from a man between 40 and 49 years old with HIV.

The chain has TRBV7-9 and TRBJ1-1, with D hard to call. The germline V gene encodes CDR1 SEHNR and CDR2 FQNEAQ (reference sequence). This CDR3 contains 14 residues. V lost 1 base, J lost 0 bases, and 6 bases lay in between. The CDR3 reads CASSLGAVNTEAFF. Here the CDR3 DNA reads TGTGCCAGCAGCTTAGGGGCAGTGAACACTGAAGCTTTCTTT.

The chain employs TRBV18 and TRBJ1-4, with 7 positions matching TRBD1. The J segment lost 8 bases and the V segment lost 0 bases, leaving 12 bases of the junction unmatched. The CDR3 contains 17 residues. Per germline, CDR1 KGHSH and CDR2 LQKENI. CDR3 in amino acids: CASSPPTGSGVGEKLFF. The CDR3 DNA reads TGTGCCAGCTCACCACCGACAGGGAGTGGAGTGGGAGAAAAACTGTTTTTT. The full variable domain, in which reference TRBV18 and TRBJ1-4 provide the parts outside the CDR3, is NAGVMQNPRHLVRRRGQEARLRCSPMKGHSHVYWYRQLPEEGLKFMVYLQKENIIDESGMPKERFSAEFPKEGPSILRIQQVVRGDSAAYFCASSPPTGSGVGEKLFFGSGTQLSVL.

The rearrangement links TRBV10-3 to TRBJ2-2; 10 bases are a match to TRBD1. After removal of 2 bases from V and 4 bases from J, the junction contained 4 bases not matched to a gene. The germline CDR1 and CDR2 sequences are ENHRY and SYGVKD. The CDR3 has 16 residues. The CDR3 is CAISETGTGVTGELFF. The CDR3 DNA is TGTGCCATCAGTGAGACCGGGACAGGGGTCACCGGGGAGCTGTTTTTT.

The rearrangement joins TRBV2 to TRBJ1-2; perhaps TRBD1 as D (5 bases). The CDR3 covers 16 residues. Trimming stripped 4 bases from V and 3 bases from J, with 18 bases between. CDR1 and CDR2 (germline): SNHLY, FYNNEI. CDR3 sequence: CASSAAGWAIDYGYTF. CDR3 bases: TGTGCCAGCAGTGCTGCAGGGTGGGCTATAGACTATGGCTACACCTTC. Filled out from reference TRBV2 and TRBJ1-2, the complete variable domain reads EPEVTQTPSHQVTQMGQEVILRCVPISNHLYFYWYRQILGQKVEFLVSFYNNEISEKSEIFDDQFSVERPDGSNFTLKIRSTKLEDSAMYFCASSAAGWAIDYGYTFGSGTRLTVV.

This clone was seen once. The rearrangement joins TRBV19 to TRBJ2-1, with 7 bases identical to TRBD2. Trimming removed 7 bases from V and 0 bases from J; junction bases left unmatched: 6. The CDR3 has 15 residues. Germline values: CDR1 LNHDA, CDR2 SQIVND (reference sequence). The CDR3 loop is CASNRGGSSYNEQFF. CDR3 coding DNA: TGTGCCAGTAACCGGGGCGGGAGCTCCTACAATGAGCAGTTCTTC.

CDR3 loop: CASSFRTVPPTSGNTIYF. In nucleotides, the CDR3 is TGTGCCAGCAGCTTTCGGACGGTGCCTCCTACCTCTGGAAACACCATATATTTT. This chain joins TRBV7-2 and TRBJ1-3; unclear D gene. The V gene's germline CDR1 is SGHTA and CDR2 FQGNSA. V dropped 3 bases and J dropped 0 bases, with 18 bases sitting between them. CDR3 length: 18 amino acids.

This rearrangement joins TRBV5-6 to TRBJ1-1, with D possibly being TRBD1 (5 bases). V lost 0 bases and J lost 0, with 9 bases in between. This CDR3 is 15 amino acids long. Germline CDR1 reads SGHDT; CDR2 reads YYEEEE. This chain's CDR3 is CASSLELGVNTEAFF. In nucleotides, the CDR3 is TGTGCCAGCAGCTTGGAACTAGGGGTGAACACTGAAGCTTTCTTT. Full variable domain (outside the CDR3, taken from reference TRBV5-6 and TRBJ1-1): DAGVTQSPTHLIKTRGQQVTLRCSPKSGHDTVSWYQQALGQGPQFIFQYYEEEERQRGNFPDRFSGHQFPNYSSELNVNALLLGDSALYLCASSLELGVNTEAFFGQGTRLTVV.

V usage is TRBV18 and J usage is TRBJ2-7, with D possibly matching TRBD1 (6 bases). The germline V gene has CDR1 KGHSH and CDR2 LQKENI. V was pared by 2 bases and J by 0 bases, with 8 bases between. The CDR3 extends over 14 amino acids. CDR3 loop: CASSPRDNSYEQYF. The CDR3 region has the DNA TGTGCCAGCTCACCAAGGGACAACTCCTACGAGCAGTACTTC.

The genes are TRBV29-1 and TRBJ2-2; possibly TRBD2 for D (5 bases). The V gene lost 4 bases and the J gene lost 5 bases, with 14 bases spanning the gap. From germline, CDR1 is SQVTM and CDR2 ANQGSEA. The CDR3 loop spans 14 amino acids. The CDR3 loop is CSVAGLSSTGELFF. The CDR3 DNA is TGCAGCGTTGCAGGACTCTCGTCGACCGGGGAGCTGTTTTTT.

The chain recombines TRBV5-6 with TRBJ1-1, with a weak D call TRBD1 (6 bases). Per germline, CDR1 SGHDT and CDR2 YYEEEE. V lost 4 bases and J lost 2, with 15 bases in between. This CDR3 has 15 amino acids. The DNA for the CDR3 is TGTGCCAGCAGCCTCGGGAGGGGGGTTAACACTGAAGCTTTCTTT. Translating it yields CASSLGRGVNTEAFF.

The V and J genes are TRBV25-1 and TRBJ2-7; TRBD1 matches at 10 bases. Trimming cost V 6 bases and J 0 bases; bases outside gene matches: 8. The germline CDR1 and CDR2 sequences are MGHDK and SYGVNS. This CDR3 has 16 amino acids. The CDR3 protein is CASRRGQGTSSYEQYF. DNA for the CDR3: TGTGCCAGCAGAAGGGGACAGGGGACAAGCTCCTACGAGCAGTACTTC.

This rearrangement joins TRBV7-2 to TRBJ2-2; D is ambiguous. This CDR3 has 15 amino acids. V lost 3 bases and J 0 bases, leaving 8 bases between the germline ends. Germline CDR1 SGHTA, CDR2 FQGNSA. Here the CDR3 DNA reads TGTGCCAGCAGCTTGGGCTACGCGAACACCGGGGAGCTGTTTTTT. This codes for CASSLGYANTGELFF.

The chain couples TRBV2 to TRBJ2-7; 9 bases are a match to TRBD1. V shed 3 bases, J shed 3 bases, and the junction held 12 bases outside the gene matches. The CDR3 covers 17 residues. Germline values: CDR1 SNHLY, CDR2 FYNNEI. Here the CDR3 DNA reads TGTGCCAGCAGTGATCCACTTGGACAGGGGTCCCTCTACGAGCAGTACTTC. This encodes CASSDPLGQGSLYEQYF.

CDR3 nucleotides: TGTGCCAGCAGCCTGACCGGGACCTACAATGAGCAGTTCTTC. This sequence encodes CASSLTGTYNEQFF. This sequence joins TRBV14 and TRBJ2-1; D is perhaps TRBD2 (5 bases). V was pared by 4 bases and J by 2 bases, with 9 bases between. Germline-derived CDR1 and CDR2 are SGHDN and FVKESK. The CDR3 is 14 amino acids.

This chain links TRBV29-1 with TRBJ1-4; maybe TRBD1 (5 bases). Trimming pared 7 bases from V and 8 bases from J, leaving 14 bases between. From germline, CDR1 is SQVTM and CDR2 ANQGSEA. This CDR3 is built from 12 residues. The DNA of the CDR3 is TGCAGCGGTCTGGATTGGGGGGAAAAACTGTTTTTT. Its protein is CSGLDWGEKLFF. Variable domain in full (rest from reference TRBV29-1 and TRBJ1-4): SAVISQKPSRDICQRGTSLTIQCQVDSQVTMMFWYRQQPGQSLTLIATANQGSEATYESGFVIDKFPISRPNLTFSTLTVSNMSPEDSSIYLCSGLDWGEKLFFGSGTQLSVL.

V is TRBV10-3 and J is TRBJ2-6; D is undetermined. The V gene lost 5 bases and the J gene lost 0 bases, with 17 bases spanning the gap. This CDR3 spans 18 amino acids. Germline CDR1 reads ENHRY; CDR2 reads SYGVKD. This chain's CDR3 is CAISFPTEIHSGANVLTF. For the CDR3, the DNA is TGTGCCATCAGTTTTCCGACTGAAATTCACTCTGGGGCCAACGTCCTGACTTTC.

This chain links TRBV30 with TRBJ1-6; 8 bases fit TRBD1. The CDR3 totals 17 residues. Trimming at V came to 1 base and at J to 7 bases, leaving 12 bases not matched to a gene. The germline CDR1 and CDR2 sequences are GTSNPN and SVGIG (reference sequence). The DNA for the CDR3 is TGTGCCTGGAGTGGGACAGGGATCATAGAGGCGAATTCACCCCTCCACTTT. Its protein product is CAWSGTGIIEANSPLHF.

The rearrangement joins TRBV7-9 to TRBJ1-2, with D perhaps TRBD1 (6 bases). There are 15 residues in the CDR3. The germline V gene encodes CDR1 SEHNR and CDR2 FQNEAQ (reference sequence). V dropped 6 bases and J dropped 2 bases, with 16 bases sitting between them. DNA for the CDR3: TGTGCCAGCAGTACCACAGGGAGAAGGAACTATGGCTACACCTTC. Translating it yields CASSTTGRRNYGYTF.

The V and J genes are TRBV30 and TRBJ1-3; tentatively, D is TRBD1 (6 bases). Trimming stripped 4 bases from V and 0 bases from J, with 13 bases between. CDR1 and CDR2 from the germline V gene are GTSNPN and SVGIG (reference sequence). The CDR3 is 15 amino acids. The CDR3 DNA is TGTGCCTGGAACACAGGGATCGGCTCTGGAAACACCATATATTTT. This sequence encodes CAWNTGIGSGNTIYF.

A word on this clone: At one end the junction does not follow the germline gene, possibly because of a read error. The chain combines TRBV29-1 with TRBJ2-3, with D unresolved. CDR1 and CDR2 from the germline V gene are SQVTM and ANQGSEA. The CDR3 is made up of 11 amino acids. The DNA for the CDR3 is TGCAGCGTTCAAGAAACAGATACGCAGTATTTT. This sequence encodes CSVQETDTQYF.

This chain connects TRBV7-9 to TRBJ2-1; D gene uncertain. CDR3 length equals 15 residues. Germline V lookup: CDR1 SEHNR, CDR2 FQNEAQ (reference sequence). V was pared by 5 bases and J by 2 bases, with 13 bases between. Here the CDR3 DNA reads TGTGCCAGCAGCGCTCCTGGGTTAGCCTACAATGAGCAGTTCTTC. It specifies CASSAPGLAYNEQFF.

V gene TRBV6-1 combines with J gene TRBJ1-2; 7 bases fit TRBD1. The CDR3 is made up of 14 amino acids. V dropped 6 bases and J dropped 3; count of bases not matched to a gene: 7. In germline, CDR1 is MNHNS, CDR2 SASEGT. The CDR3 loop reads CASSPGQAHYGYTF. The CDR3 bases are TGTGCCAGCAGCCCAGGACAGGCCCACTATGGCTACACCTTC.

The J gene is TRBJ1-1, the V gene TRBV6-1; D is uncertain. Germline lookup yields CDR1 MNHNS and CDR2 SASEGT. V lost 7 bases and J lost 10, with 13 bases in between. This CDR3 spans 11 amino acids. In nucleotides, the CDR3 is TGTGCCAGCACCCCGGGCCCCACAGCTTTCTTT. Its protein product is CASTPGPTAFF.

The chain combines TRBV19 with TRBJ1-5; TRBD1 is a possible D gene (6 bases). Germline assignment: CDR1 LNHDA and CDR2 SQIVND (reference sequence). The CDR3 contains 14 residues. The V gene lost 3 bases and the J gene lost 6 bases, with 12 bases spanning the gap. CDR3 nucleotide sequence: TGTGCCAGTAGTATTTTAAGGGGGAGTCAGCCCCAGCATTTT. This gives the protein CASSILRGSQPQHF. The complete variable domain, with remaining parts taken from reference TRBV19 and TRBJ1-5, reads DGGITQSPKYLFRKEGQNVTLSCEQNLNHDAMYWYRQDPGQGLRLIYYSQIVNDFQKGDIAEGYSVSREKKESFPLTVTSAQKNPTAFYLCASSILRGSQPQHFGDGTRLSIL.

The chain combines TRBV5-1 with TRBJ1-6, with a weak D call TRBD1 (5 bases). V lost 4 bases to trimming and J lost 0 bases, with 17 bases between them. CDR3 length: 18 amino acids. CDR1 SGHRS and CDR2 YFSETQ come from the germline V gene. Here the CDR3 DNA reads TGCGCCAGCAGCCCGAGCGACAGACCTAGCTCCTATAATTCACCCCTCCACTTT. This translates into CASSPSDRPSSYNSPLHF. Based on the CDR3 plus reference TRBV5-1 and TRBJ1-6, the full variable domain is KAGVTQTPRYLIKTRGQQVTLSCSPISGHRSVSWYQQTPGQGLQFLFEYFSETQRNKGNFPGRFSGRQFSNSRSEMNVSTLELGDSALYLCASSPSDRPSSYNSPLHFGNGTRLTVT.

J is TRBJ1-1 and V is TRBV5-1; D uncertain. Trimming took off 1 base at V and 0 bases at J, with 4 bases between the two ends. Per the germline V gene, CDR1 is SGHRS and CDR2 is YFSETQ. CDR3 length equals 13 residues. In DNA form, the CDR3 reads TGCGCCAGCAGCTTGACAGTGAACACTGAAGCTTTCTTT. Amino acid sequence: CASSLTVNTEAFF.

The rearrangement links TRBV10-2 to TRBJ2-3; possibly TRBD2 for D (6 bases). CDR1 and CDR2 from the germline V gene are WSHSY and SAAADI. The CDR3 runs to 14 residues. The V end lost 3 bases, the J end lost 4 bases, and 11 bases lay between the germline ends. CDR3 sequence reads: CASSDLWGADTQYF. As DNA, the CDR3 is TGCGCCAGCAGTGATTTGTGGGGGGCAGATACGCAGTATTTT.

The gene calls are TRBV5-6 and TRBJ2-5; 13 bases match TRBD2. Germline V gene lookup returns CDR1 SGHDT and CDR2 YYEEEE. This CDR3 is 18 amino acids long. V lost 4 bases and J lost 5; bases outside the gene matches: 14. CDR3 nucleotide sequence: TGTGCCAGCAGCCTAGAAGATTGGACTAGCGGGGGAAGGGAGACCCAGTACTTC. It yields the protein CASSLEDWTSGGRETQYF.